This T cell receptor beta chain comes out of a study of cytomegalovirus exposure and HLA in healthy donors. V lost 6 bases, J lost 0 bases, and 23 bases stayed unmatched. Looked up from germline, CDR1 is ENHRY and CDR2 is SYGVKD. The CDR3 loop spans 21 amino acids. Study outcomes and limitations: DRB1 showed the most TCR associations and HLA-C the fewest in a later analysis, as rates varied by HLA locus. Further analysis was carried out later, and it showed several of the most significant clusters appearing linked to common viral pathogens.

The PCR used 60 Vbeta and 13 Jbeta primers. Sequencing was performed with immunoSEQ multiplex PCR; in TCRdb, only in-frame clones are kept and a portion is missing. The sample lists over 150,000 clones, about four fifths occurring once. Details on this clone: Its antigen is not known.

This clonotype was sampled from a girl aged 10-17 years in good health and CMV-seropositive. This chain uses TRBV10-3 with TRBJ2-4; 7 bases map to TRBD1. Sequencing was performed on PBMCs. CDR3 sequence reads: CAISPKPGQRKYFLAKNIQYF. Written as DNA, the CDR3 is TGTGCCATCAGCCCCAAGCCGGGACAGAGGAAATATTTTTTAGCCAAAAACATTCAGTACTTC.